This entry lists 25 T cell receptor beta chains sequenced from one sample in a study of cytotoxic CD8 clonotypes in ibrutinib-treated CLL. The protocol was immunoSEQ multiplex PCR, while the TCRdb copy is restricted to in-frame clones and leaves out a portion. Here the sample spans approximately 23,000 clones, roughly 75% being singletons. The sample consisted of PBMCs, taken before ibrutinib treatment. The receptors shown here come from a human donor with chronic lymphocytic leukemia.

The V and J genes are TRBV7-3 and TRBJ2-2; 9 bases are shared with TRBD1. The V and J ends lost 8 bases and 4 bases, in that order; junction bases with no gene match: 5. CDR1 is SGHTA, CDR2 FQGTGA, per germline. The CDR3 sequence is 14 residues long. The CDR3 loop reads CASRQDRGTGELFF. CDR3 in DNA: TGTGCCAGCCGACAGGACAGGGGCACCGGGGAGCTGTTTTTT. Full variable domain (remainder filled in from reference TRBV7-3 and TRBJ2-2): GAGVSQTPSNKVTEKGKYVELRCDPISGHTALYWYRQSLGQGPEFLIYFQGTGAADDSGLPNDRFFAVRPEGSVSTLKIQRTERGDSAVYLCASRQDRGTGELFFGEGSRLTVL.

The chain combines TRBV18 with TRBJ1-2, with D uncertain. Germline-derived CDR1 and CDR2 are KGHSH and LQKENI. V was trimmed by 5 bases and J by 5 bases, leaving 6 bases between them. The CDR3 is 11 amino acids. As DNA, the CDR3 is TGTGCCAGCTCATCAGAGTATGGCTACACCTTC. It yields the protein CASSSEYGYTF.

The table lists this clone with a count of one. As DNA, the CDR3 is TGTGCCAGCAGCGCCCATCACGAGCAGTACTTC. Amino acids: CASSAHHEQYF. The chain uses TRBV7-2 and TRBJ2-7; unclear D gene. There are 11 residues in the CDR3. Trimming took 5 bases from V and 5 from J, leaving 7 bases between them. The germline gives CDR1 SGHTA, CDR2 FQGNSA. The full variable domain, with the rest looked up from reference TRBV7-2 and TRBJ2-7, is GAGVSQSPSNKVTEKGKDVELRCDPISGHTALYWYRQSLGQGLEFLIYFQGNSAPDKSGLPSDRFSAERTGGSVSTLTIQRTQQEDSAVYLCASSAHHEQYFGPGTRLTVT.

The rearrangement joins TRBV7-3 to TRBJ2-3; tentative D call: TRBD1 (5 bases). This CDR3 has 13 residues. The germline gives CDR1 SGHTA, CDR2 FQGTGA. Trimming stripped 7 bases from V and 7 bases from J, with 15 bases between. The CDR3 sequence is CASNQGSSNTQYF. In DNA form, the CDR3 reads TGTGCCAGCAACCAGGGATCTTCGAATACGCAGTATTTT.

This clone was detected once. CDR3 sequence reads: CASSLGQQNTEAFF. The CDR3 DNA reads TGTGCCAGCAGCTTGGGACAGCAGAACACTGAAGCTTTCTTT. The V gene is TRBV5-5, the J gene TRBJ1-1, with D perhaps TRBD1 (5 bases). Germline CDR1 is SGHKS and CDR2 is YYEKEE (reference sequence). The CDR3 has 14 amino acids. V dropped 0 bases and J dropped 1 base, with 7 bases sitting between them.

This clone was found a few times. The V call is TRBV6-5, the J call TRBJ2-7; D is possibly TRBD1 or TRBD2 (5 bases each). The germline CDR1 and CDR2 sequences are MNHEY and SVGAGI. The CDR3 is 15 amino acids. The V and J ends lost 0 bases and 0 bases respectively, with 9 bases between them. The CDR3 sequence is CASSYSGRGSYEQYF. The CDR3 bases are TGTGCCAGCAGTTACTCGGGACGGGGCTCCTACGAGCAGTACTTC.

The J gene is TRBJ1-5, the V gene TRBV6-6, with D possibly TRBD1 on 5 matching bases. This CDR3 is 15 amino acids long. Between the trimmed V and J ends, which lost 2 bases and 8 bases, there was a span of 16 bases. Germline loops: CDR1 MNHNY, CDR2 SVGAGI (reference sequence). CDR3 sequence reads: CASSYTPGEGKPQHF. In DNA form, the CDR3 reads TGTGCCAGCAGTTACACCCCGGGGGAGGGGAAGCCCCAGCATTTT.

The chain joins TRBV5-5 to TRBJ2-7; D perhaps matches TRBD1 (5 bases). The length of the CDR3 is 14 residues. The germline CDR1 and CDR2 sequences are SGHKS and YYEKEE (reference sequence). Trimming took 0 bases from V and 2 from J, leaving 9 bases between them. CDR3 bases: TGTGCCAGCAGCTTGGGCAGGGTTACCTACGAGCAGTACTTC. It codes for CASSLGRVTYEQYF.

The chain carries TRBV28 and TRBJ1-5; D unresolved. Germline V gives CDR1 MDHEN, CDR2 SYDVKM. The germline V and J ends were trimmed by 6 bases and 5 bases, with 8 bases remaining between them. The CDR3 runs 12 residues. CDR3 in DNA: TGTGCCAGCAGCCCCCCCTATCAGCCCCAGCATTTT. Protein sequence: CASSPPYQPQHF.

This clone was seen a handful of times. The rearrangement joins TRBV6-6 to TRBJ2-1, with TRBD2 matching 9 bases. Trimming at V came to 0 bases and at J to 7 bases, leaving 1 base not matched to a gene. Germline V CDR1 and CDR2: MNHNY, SVGAGI (reference sequence). The CDR3 is made up of 14 amino acids. The CDR3 is CASSYSSGSNEQFF. Written as DNA, the CDR3 is TGTGCCAGCAGTTACTCTAGCGGGAGTAATGAGCAGTTCTTC.

This clone was seen a single time. The chain's CDR3 is CATSTDFGYTGTLAEAFF. CDR3 in DNA: TGTGCCACCAGCACAGATTTTGGCTATACAGGGACATTGGCTGAAGCTTTCTTT. The chain combines TRBV15 with TRBJ1-1; possibly TRBD1 for D (6 bases). The ends were cut back, 4 bases at V and 6 bases at J, with 27 bases in the middle. The CDR3 length is 18 residues. The germline V gene encodes CDR1 LNHNV and CDR2 YYDKDF (reference sequence). Using reference TRBV15 and TRBJ1-1 for the parts outside the CDR3, the full variable domain is DAMVIQNPRYQVTQFGKPVTLSCSQTLNHNVMYWYQQKSSQAPKLLFHYYDKDFNNEADTPDNFQSRRPNTSFCFLDIRSPGLGDTAMYLCATSTDFGYTGTLAEAFFGQGTRLTVV.

This chain links TRBV13 with TRBJ2-3; 14 bases agree with TRBD2. The CDR3 is 16 amino acids. Trimming removed 5 bases from V and 4 bases from J; junction bases left unmatched: 5. CDR1 is PRHDT, CDR2 FYEKMQ, per germline (reference sequence). The DNA of the CDR3 is TGTGCCAGCAGCGGGGGACTAGCGGGAGTTTCAGATACGCAGTATTTT. Amino acids: CASSGGLAGVSDTQYF.

The chain employs TRBV6-1 and TRBJ2-3; 8 bases agree with TRBD2. The V and J ends lost 5 bases and 5 bases, in that order; junction bases with no gene match: 9. The CDR3 covers 15 residues. From germline, CDR1 is MNHNS and CDR2 SASEGT. For the CDR3, the DNA is TGTGCCAGCAGTCTGCGCGGGGGGAGGCAAGATACGCAGTATTTT. Translation: CASSLRGGRQDTQYF.

V and J are TRBV29-1 and TRBJ1-2; unclear D gene. V was pared by 4 bases and J by 0 bases, with 15 bases between. The germline V gene encodes CDR1 SQVTM and CDR2 ANQGSEA. The CDR3 has 15 amino acids. The CDR3 sequence is CSVALVTNANYGYTF. CDR3 coding DNA: TGCAGCGTTGCTTTGGTGACAAATGCTAACTATGGCTACACCTTC.

In this sample, this clone turned up a few times. The chain uses TRBV7-9 and TRBJ2-7; D is tentatively TRBD1 or TRBD2 (5 bases each). Germline V gene lookup returns CDR1 SEHNR and CDR2 FQNEAQ (reference sequence). V was clipped by 3 bases and J by 6 bases, with 9 bases between them. The CDR3 contains 12 residues. CDR3 loop: CASSLRGPEQYF. The DNA of the CDR3 is TGTGCCAGCAGCTTGAGGGGACCCGAGCAGTACTTC.

The V gene is TRBV7-2, the J gene TRBJ1-2; perhaps TRBD1 as D (6 bases). Germline V gene data show CDR1 as SGHTA and CDR2 as FQGNSA. Trimming removed 3 bases at V and 3 bases at J, with 17 bases between. This CDR3 region has 16 residues. The CDR3 region is CASSLGGAAGDYGYTF. The CDR3 nucleotides are TGTGCCAGCAGCTTGGGGGGGGCCGCCGGTGACTATGGCTACACCTTC.

The chain uses TRBV29-1 and TRBJ2-1; D could derive from TRBD1 or TRBD2 (5 bases each). V was cut by 4 bases and J by 6 bases, with 19 bases left in between. Germline assignment: CDR1 SQVTM and CDR2 ANQGSEA. This CDR3 spans 15 amino acids. CDR3 amino acids: CSVVRGSNWSNEQFF. The CDR3 nucleotides read TGCAGCGTTGTCCGGGGCTCGAATTGGTCCAATGAGCAGTTCTTC.

The chain's CDR3 is CAWSSYRGHNEQFF. The CDR3 DNA follows: TGTGCCTGGAGCTCTTACAGGGGCCACAATGAGCAGTTCTTC. V usage is TRBV30 and J usage is TRBJ2-1; 7 bases map to TRBD1. The CDR3 sequence is 14 residues long. Germline assignment: CDR1 GTSNPN and CDR2 SVGIG (reference sequence). With 3 bases clipped from V and 5 bases from J, the junction kept 7 bases outside the gene matches.

The gene calls are TRBV19 and TRBJ1-5; no reliable D call. Per the germline V gene, CDR1 is LNHDA and CDR2 is SQIVND (reference sequence). This CDR3 region has 13 residues. The V gene lost 3 bases and the J gene lost 6 bases, with 9 bases spanning the gap. CDR3 sequence: CASSIQSSQPQHF. CDR3 in DNA: TGTGCCAGTAGTATTCAGTCTAGTCAGCCCCAGCATTTT.

The gene calls are TRBV6-1 and TRBJ2-7, with D possibly being TRBD1 or TRBD2 (5 bases each). CDR1 MNHNS and CDR2 SASEGT come from the germline V gene. V was pared by 3 bases and J by 2 bases, with 11 bases between. The CDR3 has 14 amino acids. CDR3 in amino acids: CASSETWGPYEQYF. CDR3 DNA: TGTGCCAGCAGTGAGACCTGGGGACCCTACGAGCAGTACTTC.

The chain recombines TRBV28 with TRBJ1-2; D is possibly TRBD1 (6 bases). Looked up from germline, CDR1 is MDHEN and CDR2 is SYDVKM. The CDR3 is made up of 15 amino acids. Trimming took 5 bases from V and 0 from J, leaving 13 bases between them. The CDR3 DNA reads as TGTGCCAGCAGTCTTACAGGGAAAGCTAACTATGGCTACACCTTC. It specifies CASSLTGKANYGYTF.

The rearrangement links TRBV10-2 to TRBJ2-3, with a possible D match to TRBD1 (5 bases). There are 15 residues in the CDR3. The germline V and J ends were trimmed by 0 bases and 5 bases, with 12 bases remaining between them. Germline V gives CDR1 WSHSY, CDR2 SAAADI. This CDR3 reads CASSESHRLRDTQYF. The DNA for the CDR3 is TGCGCCAGCAGTGAGTCACACAGGCTGAGAGATACGCAGTATTTT.

The chain carries TRBV7-2 and TRBJ2-3; 7 nucleotides line up with TRBD2. CDR1 and CDR2 (germline): SGHTA, FQGNSA. The V and J ends lost 5 bases and 1 base, in that order; junction bases with no gene match: 12. CDR3 length equals 17 residues. The CDR3 DNA reads TGTGCCAGCAGCGATCCGGGGGGACCATCCGGCACAGATACGCAGTATTTT. Encoded protein: CASSDPGGPSGTDTQYF.

The rearrangement links TRBV5-1 to TRBJ1-6; 7 bases are shared with TRBD1. The CDR3 covers 15 residues. J was trimmed by 7 bases and V by 4 bases; bases with no gene match: 8. Germline loops: CDR1 SGHRS, CDR2 YFSETQ. The CDR3 DNA sequence: TGCGCCAGCAGCCAACAGGGACAGCAGAATTCACCCCTCCACTTT. Amino acids: CASSQQGQQNSPLHF.

J is TRBJ2-3 and V is TRBV5-1; D is unresolved. The CDR3 length is 15 residues. Germline CDR1 SGHRS, CDR2 YFSETQ. The V end was cut by 0 bases, the J end by 0 bases, with 8 bases between. CDR3 sequence reads: CASSLGQFSTDTQYF. CDR3 sequence (DNA): TGCGCCAGCAGCTTGGGCCAGTTCAGCACAGATACGCAGTATTTT. Based on the CDR3 plus reference TRBV5-1 and TRBJ2-3, the full variable domain is KAGVTQTPRYLIKTRGQQVTLSCSPISGHRSVSWYQQTPGQGLQFLFEYFSETQRNKGNFPGRFSGRQFSNSRSEMNVSTLELGDSALYLCASSLGQFSTDTQYFGPGTRLTVL.